The rows below give T cell receptor beta chains drawn from one sample of a study of OX40 agonist ivuxolimab in advanced cancers. TCRdb's copy holds only in-frame clones and misses some; the assay was immunoSEQ multiplex PCR. Of about 70,000 clones listed, around nine tenths are singletons. The input for sequencing was CD4+ or CD8+ T cells sorted from blood, taken in a trial of the OX40 agonist ivuxolimab. These TCRs come from an adult with an advanced solid tumor such as melanoma, head and neck, liver or kidney cancer. Both conserved end residues are part of each CDR3. The D gene is left open where the match is weak. Some rows have no size entry. The others give once, few or many, or a class for an expanded clone.

-	-	TRBJ1-2	TRBV5-1	TGCGCCAGCAGCTTGGGGGACGTCAACTATGGCTACACCTTC	CASSLGDVNYGYTF
TRBD2	-	TRBJ2-3	TRBV19	TGTGCCAGTAGAGCCGGGACTAGGGGCACAGATACGCAGTATTTT	CASRAGTRGTDTQYF
-	-	TRBJ2-5	TRBV7-3	TGTGCCAGCAGCTTTGGCGGAGAAAGGGGAGAGACCCAGTACTTC	CASSFGGERGETQYF
TRBD2	-	TRBJ2-7	TRBV27	TGTGCCAGCAGTCCCCTAGCGGGAGGGATCTCCTACGAGCAGTACTTC	CASSPLAGGISYEQYF
TRBD2	-	TRBJ2-3	TRBV19	TGTGCCAGTAGTATAGACCATCCGACTGGCGTAGCGGGACGAGATACGCAGTATTTT	CASSIDHPTGVAGRDTQYF
TRBD2	-	TRBJ2-1	TRBV19	TGTGCCAGTAGGGCTAGCGGGAGGGCCAAGGGGGAGCAGTTCTTC	CASRASGRAKGEQFF
-	-	TRBJ2-2	TRBV5-8	TGTGCCAGCAGCCTCGGGGGTCTCGGCACCGGGGAGCTGTTTTTT	CASSLGGLGTGELFF
TRBD2	once	TRBJ2-3	TRBV7-9	TGTGCCAGCAGCTCCCTCAGGACTAGCGGGAGAGCAGATACGCAGTATTTT	CASSSLRTSGRADTQYF
-	-	TRBJ2-5	TRBV30	TGTGCCTGGAGTGTCTTAGTCCAAGAGACCCAGTACTTC	CAWSVLVQETQYF
-	-	TRBJ1-5	TRBV5-1	TGCGCCAGCAGCTTGGACGGGAGGGATCCCCAGCATTTT	CASSLDGRDPQHF
TRBD2	-	TRBJ2-1	TRBV5-1	TGCGCCAGCAGCCCGGGGCGACTAGCGAAAAACAATGAGCAGTTCTTC	CASSPGRLAKNNEQFF
TRBD1	-	TRBJ1-5	TRBV30	TGTGCCTGGAGTTCGGACAGGGGGCGTCTGCCCCAGCATTTT	CAWSSDRGRLPQHF
TRBD2	-	TRBJ2-5	TRBV11-2	TGTGCCAGCAGCCAAAGCGGGGGGAGGGGTACGACCCAGTACTTC	CASSQSGGRGTTQYF
-	-	TRBJ2-1	TRBV5-4	TGTGCCAGCAGCTCTAGAAGTTCGAATGAGCAGTTCTTC	CASSSRSSNEQFF
TRBD2	once	TRBJ2-3	TRBV10-1	TGCGCCAGCAGTTCTACTAGCGCAGACACAGATACGCAGTATTTT	CASSSTSADTDTQYF
-	-	TRBJ2-7	TRBV28	TGTGCCAGCAGTTTATTAGGGCCCCACGAGCAGTACTTC	CASSLLGPHEQYF
-	-	TRBJ1-1	TRBV28	TGTGCCAGCACCCCTTCGGGTACTGAAGCTTTCTTT	CASTPSGTEAFF
-	-	TRBJ2-7	TRBV11-3	TGTGCCAGCAGCTTTAACATTTTAGGCGAGCAGTACTTC	CASSFNILGEQYF
-	once	TRBJ2-7	TRBV28	TGTGCCAGCAGTTTATGGTCAGGGGTTTCCTACGAGCAGTACTTC	CASSLWSGVSYEQYF
-	-	TRBJ2-5	TRBV18	TGTGCCAGCTCACCAGGTACGGGTCAAGAGACCCAGTACTTC	CASSPGTGQETQYF
TRBD1	-	TRBJ1-1	TRBV5-1	TGCGCCAGCAGCACGGACAGGCCTAGCACTGAAGCTTTCTTT	CASSTDRPSTEAFF
-	-	TRBJ2-7	TRBV11-1	TGTGCCAGCAGCGTGGCGTCCTACGAGCAGTACTTC	CASSVASYEQYF
-	-	TRBJ2-7	TRBV27	TGTGCCAGCAGTTCCTCGCAGCGGCCCCCCTACGAGCAGTACTTC	CASSSSQRPPYEQYF
-	-	TRBJ2-3	TRBV5-1	TGCGCCAGCAGTAGGATGGGAACAGATACGCAGTATTTT	CASSRMGTDTQYF
TRBD2	once	TRBJ2-1	TRBV19	TGTGCCAGTAGTATAACGACTAGCCGCCTTAGCTCCTACAATGAGCAGTTCTTC	CASSITTSRLSSYNEQFF
TRBD2	-	TRBJ2-1	TRBV27	TGTGCCAGCAGTTTGCGTTCCGGGACTAGCCTCCACAATGAGCAGTTCTTC	CASSLRSGTSLHNEQFF
-	-	TRBJ2-1	TRBV6-6	TGTGCCAGCAGACTTAGCGGAAGCTCCTACAATGAGCAGTTCTTC	CASRLSGSSYNEQFF
TRBD2	-	TRBJ2-3	TRBV4-2	TGTGCCAGCAGCCAAGGGGGGACGGGACTAGCGTACACAGATACGCAGTATTTT	CASSQGGTGLAYTDTQYF
-	-	TRBJ2-7	TRBV5-5	TGTGCCAGCAGCTTGGTCAGTGGCGGTTCCTACGAGCAGTACTTC	CASSLVSGGSYEQYF